These 10 T cell receptor beta chains share one sample of origin, sequenced in a study of CD8 T cells in ankylosing spondylitis. TCRdb passed the 5' RACE reads through MiXCR, listing each CDR3 protein once. Among about 340,000 distinct CDR3 sequences listed, roughly 8% were seen once. No cognate antigen is known for these TCRs. Study conclusions and caveats: Blood from ankylosing spondylitis patients appeared to carry a characteristic roughly 8-variant TCR beta motif.

Material: blood, either unsorted or a sorted T cell fraction (not recorded which). The source is a male donor with ankylosing spondylitis.

CDR3 amino acids: CSARVAEGGDGGEAFF. The DNA of the CDR3 is TGCAGTGCTAGAGTCGCGGAGGGTGGCGATGGTGGTGAAGCTTTCTTT. The J gene is TRBJ1-1, the V gene TRBV20-1; D gene ambiguous. Germline values: CDR1 DFQATT, CDR2 SNEGSKA (reference sequence). The CDR3 extends over 16 amino acids. The V end lost 1 base, the J end lost 7 bases, and 22 bases lay between the germline ends.

Ten or more counts support this clonotype. The J gene is TRBJ2-5, the V gene TRBV29-1; D is uncertain. Germline CDR1 is SQVTM and CDR2 is ANQGSEA. With 0 bases removed from V and 0 bases from J, the gap between germline ends came to 8 bases. The CDR3 spans 14 residues. The CDR3 sequence is CSVEDSVYQETQYF. For the CDR3, the DNA is TGCAGCGTTGAAGATTCGGTGTACCAAGAGACCCAGTACTTC.

Here the CDR3 reads CASSFGGDFYNEQFF. The CDR3 DNA is TGCGCCAGCAGCTTTGGCGGGGATTTCTACAATGAGCAGTTCTTC. V usage is TRBV5-1 and J usage is TRBJ2-1, with D perhaps matching TRBD2 (6 bases). The V and J ends lost 2 bases and 3 bases respectively, with 12 bases between them. The germline CDR1 and CDR2 sequences are SGHRS and YFSETQ. This CDR3 is 15 amino acids long.

This clonotype was observed a handful of times. V usage is TRBV19 and J usage is TRBJ1-4; TRBD1 might be the D (5 bases). Germline values: CDR1 LNHDA, CDR2 SQIVND (reference sequence). V lost 7 bases and J 5 bases, leaving 17 bases between the germline ends. This CDR3 has 15 amino acids. The DNA of the CDR3 is TGTGCCAGTACCCCGGGAGGGGACCCAAATGAAAAACTGTTTTTT. This encodes CASTPGGDPNEKLFF. Based on the CDR3 plus reference TRBV19 and TRBJ1-4, the full variable domain is DGGITQSPKYLFRKEGQNVTLSCEQNLNHDAMYWYRQDPGQGLRLIYYSQIVNDFQKGDIAEGYSVSREKKESFPLTVTSAQKNPTAFYLCASTPGGDPNEKLFFGSGTQLSVL.

The chain's CDR3 is CASSLDRATLNEQFF. CDR3 sequence (DNA): TGTGCCAGCAGCTTAGACAGGGCAACCCTAAATGAGCAGTTCTTC. The chain carries TRBV13 and TRBJ2-1; D possibly corresponds to TRBD1 (6 bases). CDR1 PRHDT and CDR2 FYEKMQ come from the germline V gene (reference sequence). V lost 1 base to trimming and J lost 7 bases, with 14 bases between them. The CDR3 runs 15 residues. Full variable domain (remainder filled in from reference TRBV13 and TRBJ2-1): AAGVIQSPRHLIKEKRETATLKCYPIPRHDTVYWYQQGPGQDPQFLISFYEKMQSDKGSIPDRFSAQQFSDYHSELNMSSLELGDSALYFCASSLDRATLNEQFFGPGTRLTVL.

This clonotype was seen only a few times. CDR3 region: CASSPNRATVTGELFF. In DNA, the CDR3 is TGTGCCAGCAGCCCAAACAGAGCTACGGTGACCGGGGAGCTGTTTTTT. V usage is TRBV6-1 and J usage is TRBJ2-2; D not resolved. This CDR3 has 16 residues. Trimming cost V 6 bases and J 5 bases, with 19 bases left between them. Germline loops: CDR1 MNHNS, CDR2 SASEGT.

The gene calls are TRBV11-1 and TRBJ2-7; D is unresolved. The germline V gene encodes CDR1 SGHAT and CDR2 FQDESV (reference sequence). The CDR3 is made up of 15 amino acids. The V and J ends lost 3 bases and 2 bases respectively, with 14 bases between them. CDR3 coding DNA: TGTGCCAGCAGCTTCGCCGTGCCTGCCCCCTACGAGCAGTACTTC. Its protein is CASSFAVPAPYEQYF. The full variable domain, in which reference TRBV11-1 and TRBJ2-7 provide the parts outside the CDR3, is EAEVAQSPRYKITEKSQAVAFWCDPISGHATLYWYRQILGQGPELLVQFQDESVVDDSQLPKDRFSAERLKGVDSTLKIQPAELGDSAMYLCASSFAVPAPYEQYFGPGTRLTVT.

This chain joins TRBV7-3 and TRBJ2-3; D is uncertain. Germline-derived CDR1 and CDR2 are SGHTA and FQGTGA. The CDR3 loop spans 14 amino acids. Trimming cost V 1 base and J 4 bases, with 9 bases left between them. The CDR3 DNA is TGTGCCAGCAGCTTAATCCGCCCGCCAGATACGCAGTATTTT. Translation: CASSLIRPPDTQYF.

The table lists this clonotype with a few counts. The rearrangement uses TRBV4-2 and TRBJ2-3; 9 nucleotides match TRBD2. The CDR3 loop spans 15 amino acids. Germline V CDR1 and CDR2: LGHNA, YNFKEQ. Unmatched junction bases numbered 2, after V lost 3 bases and J lost 1 base. This chain's CDR3 is CASSQAGGRTDTQYF. Here the CDR3 DNA reads TGTGCCAGCAGCCAGGCGGGAGGGCGCACAGATACGCAGTATTTT.

This clonotype has more than one count but fewer than ten. The DNA of the CDR3 is TGCGCCAGCAGCATCCCTAGCGGGTACAATGAGCAGTTCTTC. Its translation: CASSIPSGYNEQFF. This rearrangement joins TRBV5-1 to TRBJ2-1; 8 nucleotides line up with TRBD2. The CDR3 loop spans 14 amino acids. J gave up 4 bases and V 4 bases, and 4 bases lay outside the gene matches. The germline V gene has CDR1 SGHRS and CDR2 YFSETQ.